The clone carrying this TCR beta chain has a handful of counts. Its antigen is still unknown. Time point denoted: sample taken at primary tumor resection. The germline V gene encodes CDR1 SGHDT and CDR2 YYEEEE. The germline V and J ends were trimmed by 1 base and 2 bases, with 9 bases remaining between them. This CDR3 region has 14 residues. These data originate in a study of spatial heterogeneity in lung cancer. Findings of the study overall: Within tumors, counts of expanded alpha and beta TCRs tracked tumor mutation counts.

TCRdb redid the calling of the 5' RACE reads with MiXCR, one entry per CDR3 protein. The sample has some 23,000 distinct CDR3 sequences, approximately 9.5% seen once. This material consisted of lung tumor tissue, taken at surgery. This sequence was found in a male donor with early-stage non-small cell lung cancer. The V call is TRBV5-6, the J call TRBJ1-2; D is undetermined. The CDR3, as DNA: TGTGCCAGCAGCTTGCCCCACGGGAACTATGGCTACACCTTC. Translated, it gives CASSLPHGNYGYTF.